This T cell receptor (beta chain) was sequenced for a study of cytomegalovirus exposure and HLA in healthy donors (dated by TCRdb to about 2017). Background for the entire study: An earlier analysis of roughly 500 of the donors reported 276 Gb of sequence data and 117 million unique TCR beta sequences obtained from approximately 180 million T cells. A later analysis re-analyzed previously published TCR beta repertoires from roughly 630 donors and added high-resolution HLA genotyping to study TCR occurrence patterns. The study aimed to test whether signatures of past pathogen exposure could be identified by cataloging public T cell receptors. A later genetic analysis took genome-wide SNP genotypes for about 65% of the roughly 670 donors and used that subset as a discovery cohort. To predict cytomegalovirus infection status, the study brought together high-throughput TCR immunosequencing, statistical association of individual TCRs with disease status, and machine learning. Typing coverage differed by locus: A, B, C, DRB1 and DQB1 were typed in roughly 620-640 donors, DQA1 in around 500, DPA1 in 600 to 610, and DPB1 in 450 to 480. The study profiled the T cell repertoires of some 610 subjects by immunosequencing and related them to cytomegalovirus serostatus. Among the roughly 430 genotyped donors, more than 70% belonged to the genetic ancestry cluster associated with self-reported Caucasian donors. An early release that covered roughly 600 HLA-typed donors contained approximately 300 gigabases of sequencing data and tens of millions of unique TCR sequences. In the later analysis, no new phenotypic data were used to find candidate immune exposures; instead, reliance was placed on TCR beta sequences and their occurrence across donors. Besides the first cohort of some 670 subjects, a separate validation cohort made up of 120 or so different subjects was used. In an earlier analysis of around 540 of the donors, high-throughput TCR beta sequencing was used to judge whether each TCR beta V gene segment behaved as functional or pseudogenic. Across around 400 genotyped donors of the cohort, an average of approximately 220,000 unique TCR beta nucleotide sequences per donor were sequenced, and roughly 17% of those sequences were non-productive. Every discovery cohort repertoire had been produced on one sequencing platform. Four to six DR-DQ haplotypes were handled as single units for association and clustering because linkage in the cohort was strong. Both class I and class II loci were covered by HLA typing, at four-digit resolution. Alongside the repertoire data, information on donor age, sex, ethnicity and CMV serostatus was compiled.

Concerning this clone itself: No cognate antigen has been identified for it. No base-level quality is on record; no much larger clone is a single base apart.

The protocol used for the library was the immunoSEQ multiplex PCR assay. A mixture of 60 forward primers for TCR Vbeta segments and 13 reverse primers for TCR Jbeta segments was used in the multiplex PCR. Amplification of the CDR3 region of rearranged TCR beta genes was performed with a multiplex PCR assay on genomic DNA. The amplified TCR beta libraries were sequenced on the Illumina HiSeq System as 87-base-pair reads. In the original analysis: In a later analysis, tens of millions of unique TCR beta chains were counted across the roughly 700 repertoires, and approximately 11 million of these chains were shared by at least two donors. Raw reads were error-corrected and collapsed into unique sequences with a nearest-neighbor algorithm that merged closely related sequences to remove PCR and sequencing errors. Alignment of CDR3 sequences to IMGT reference sequences was used to assign V, D and J gene segments. For a sequence to be retained, at least a six-nucleotide match to both a V gene segment and a J gene segment was required. A rearrangement counted as productive if the CDR3 had no stop codons and remained in frame with V and J, and every other rearrangement counted as non-productive. Following IMGT convention, CDR3 was defined as the stretch from the second conserved V-encoded cysteine up to the conserved J-encoded phenylalanine. The earlier analysis of about 590 of the donors excluded sequences that lacked an unambiguous match to a single V gene segment. An earlier analysis of 500 to 600 of the donors classified V segments as functional when productive rearrangements were above 56.7% and as segregating when the standard deviation between donors was above 5%. A statistical classification framework was built for diagnosing cytomegalovirus status from the catalog of TCR beta chain sequences. A later analysis assigned V and J genes by comparing TCR nucleotide sequences with IMGT/GENE-DB human TR gene sequences. Using the TCRdist pipeline, a later analysis assigned CDR3 sequences along with most-parsimonious VDJ recombination scenarios. In a later analysis, each TCR beta chain was defined by its CDR3 amino acid sequence together with its V-gene family, and reads without a unique V-gene family were excluded. In a later analysis, around 650 highly shared, low-generation-probability nucleotide sequences were removed to address suspected cross-contamination and a sequencing artifact. A later analysis calculated a clonal expansion index for each public chain from normalized within-repertoire ranks of inferred template counts. A later analysis computed generation probabilities with a VDJ recombination model fitted to out-of-frame rearrangements, and checked the results against IGoR. A later analysis scored TCR-TCR, TCR-HLA and TCR-CMV co-occurrence with hypergeometric tests, applying a repertoire-size bias correction to TCR pairs. False discovery rates were estimated in a later analysis by permuting HLA or CMV assignments 20 times. A later analysis grouped co-occurring TCRs with DBSCAN, adding TCRdist sequence similarity when clustering within HLA-allele-positive subsets. Co-occurrence clustering excluded repertoires with fewer than 30,000 or more than 120,000 public chains, plus five with anomalous nucleotide sharing. What TCRdb holds here is the immuneACCESS table cut down to in-frame rearrangements. Part of the clones is not present; checked against another copy, under half of the missing clones reflect an unresolved V gene, and the others are unexplained. V and J calls and clone size are those listed in that table; D and trimming were worked out from the DNA. This sample comprises over 110,000 clones, around 80% of them detected only once. Together, the top ten hold roughly 8.8% of the sample.

Trimming removed 4 bases from V and 1 base from J, leaving 12 bases between the germline ends. CDR1 and CDR2 are read off the germline V gene as MNHEY and SVGAGI. The CDR3 spans 15 residues, from the cysteine through the phenylalanine. Only the CDR3 portion is preserved as DNA: 45 bases, with reading frame beginning at the first base. General conclusions and limits of the study: Because the 87-base-pair reads could not distinguish some IMGT-functional V segments, including TRBV6-2 and TRBV6-3, those segments were excluded. The classifier was reported to diagnose cytomegalovirus status with high specificity and sensitivity in both the original cohort and the validation cohort. A group of highly shared sequence variants was considered likely to be a technical artifact of the sequencing pipeline. Compared with the roughly 600-donor mean, donors in an Asian-associated ancestry cluster had fewer N-insertions in productive TCRs, according to a later genetic analysis. In the study, some 160 TCR beta chains were listed as associated with cytomegalovirus. Immune exposure information for the cohort was limited to CMV serostatus. In a later analysis, the rate of TCR association differed among HLA loci, with DRB1 alleles having the most associated TCRs and HLA-C alleles having the fewest. Most TCR sequences were seen in very few donors, while some public TCRs were found in many individuals. In a later analysis, 15,000 to 20,000 TCR beta sequences were associated with specific HLA alleles at a false discovery rate of 0.05. Roughly uniform sequencing depth across donors was assumed in presence/absence analyses, although this assumption may not hold. Three of the identified cytomegalovirus-associated TCR beta chains were confirmed in vitro to be specific for cytomegalovirus antigens. Compared with equally common non-associated chains, HLA-associated TCR beta chains in a later analysis were more clonally expanded and had lower generation probabilities. When HLA alleles, especially DR and DQ, strongly co-occurred, TCR associations were difficult to assign to individual alleles. A further reported finding was that TCR beta sequences accurately predicted the HLA-A and HLA-B alleles for most subjects in the first cohort. Correlated functional status among segregating V segments might reflect linkage disequilibrium, but an unknown experimental factor could not be ruled out. According to the authors, the approach could potentially be generalized to other disease states and immunological phenotypes. V-gene and J-gene trimming of TCR beta chains was associated with a missense DCLRE1C variant in a later genetic analysis, and the association was replicated in an independent cohort. Because counts were too low, roughly 18 rarely observed V segments, including chromosome 9 orphons, were left out of the earlier analysis of about 620 of the donors. In a later analysis, several top co-occurrence clusters were reported to appear linked to parvovirus B19, influenza, CMV and Epstein-Barr virus. The cohort was sequenced for TCR beta chains only, and without alpha or paired-chain data the features that could be detected were limited. Because some donors lacked HLA typing at each locus, the association tests relied only on the typed subset. An earlier analysis of approximately 500 of the donors showed that most TCR beta V segments appeared in productive rearrangements either about 87% or about 30% of the time, which broadly matched IMGT annotations. Most CMV-associated TCR beta chains appeared to be HLA-restricted in a later analysis, and the HLA associations seemed to be driven largely by CMV exposure.

The cohort was made up of roughly 670 healthy bone marrow donors. All cohort members were sampled while nominally healthy, although unrecorded immune exposures were likely present. The donor tested CMV seropositive and was one of the 289 seropositive cohort members. A peripheral blood sample was collected from each donor, and TCR beta sequencing was performed on peripheral blood mononuclear cells. Genomic DNA extraction from the blood cell samples was performed with the Qiagen DNeasy Blood Extraction Kit. The clonotype was recovered from a woman aged 45-60 years in good health and CMV-seropositive. The chain was built from TRBV6-5 and TRBJ2-3; the D gene is possibly TRBD2, with 5 bases matching. The material sequenced was PBMCs. This receptor carries the CDR3 CASSLDSPGTDTQYF. The DNA is TGTGCCAGCAGTTTGGACTCCCCGGGCACAGATACGCAGTATTTT.